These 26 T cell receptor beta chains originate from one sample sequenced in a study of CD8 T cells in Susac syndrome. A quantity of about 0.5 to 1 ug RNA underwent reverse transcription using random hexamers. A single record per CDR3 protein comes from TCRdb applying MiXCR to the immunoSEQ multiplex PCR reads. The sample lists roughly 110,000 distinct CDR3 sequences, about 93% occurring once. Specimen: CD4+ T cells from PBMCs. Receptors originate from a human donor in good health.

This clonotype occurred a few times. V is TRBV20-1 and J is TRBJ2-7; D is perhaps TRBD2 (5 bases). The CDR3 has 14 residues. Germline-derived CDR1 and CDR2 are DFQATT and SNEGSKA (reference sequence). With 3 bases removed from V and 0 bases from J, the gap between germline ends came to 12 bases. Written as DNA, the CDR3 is TGCAGTGCTAGTGTGGGTGGGAGCTCCTACGAGCAGTACTTC. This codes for CSASVGGSSYEQYF.

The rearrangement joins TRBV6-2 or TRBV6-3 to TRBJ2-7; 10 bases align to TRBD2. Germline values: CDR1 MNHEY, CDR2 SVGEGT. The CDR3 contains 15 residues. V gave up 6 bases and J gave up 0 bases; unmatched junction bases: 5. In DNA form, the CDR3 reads TGTGCCAGCAGCGCGGCTAGCGGGGGCTCCTACGAGCAGTACTTC. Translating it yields CASSAASGGSYEQYF.

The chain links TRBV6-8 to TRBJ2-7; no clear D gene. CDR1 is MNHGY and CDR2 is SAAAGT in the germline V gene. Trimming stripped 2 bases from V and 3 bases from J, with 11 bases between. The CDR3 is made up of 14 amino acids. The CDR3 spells CASSYVGSNYEQYF. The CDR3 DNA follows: TGTGCCAGCAGTTACGTCGGCAGCAACTACGAGCAGTACTTC.

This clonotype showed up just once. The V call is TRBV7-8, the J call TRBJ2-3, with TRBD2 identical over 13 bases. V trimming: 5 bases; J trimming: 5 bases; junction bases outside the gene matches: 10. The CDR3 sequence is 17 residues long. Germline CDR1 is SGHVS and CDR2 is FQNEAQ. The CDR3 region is CASSPGLAGALGDTQYF. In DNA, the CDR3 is TGTGCCAGCAGCCCCGGACTAGCGGGAGCCTTGGGAGATACGCAGTATTTT.

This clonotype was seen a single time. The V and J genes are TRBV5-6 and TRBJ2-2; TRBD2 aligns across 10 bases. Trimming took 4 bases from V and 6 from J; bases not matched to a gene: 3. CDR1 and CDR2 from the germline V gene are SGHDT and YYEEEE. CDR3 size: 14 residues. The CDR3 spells CASSLGTSAGELFF. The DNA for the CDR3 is TGTGCCAGCAGCCTGGGGACTAGCGCCGGGGAGCTGTTTTTT. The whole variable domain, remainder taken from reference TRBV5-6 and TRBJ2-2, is DAGVTQSPTHLIKTRGQQVTLRCSPKSGHDTVSWYQQALGQGPQFIFQYYEEEERQRGNFPDRFSGHQFPNYSSELNVNALLLGDSALYLCASSLGTSAGELFFGEGSRLTVL.

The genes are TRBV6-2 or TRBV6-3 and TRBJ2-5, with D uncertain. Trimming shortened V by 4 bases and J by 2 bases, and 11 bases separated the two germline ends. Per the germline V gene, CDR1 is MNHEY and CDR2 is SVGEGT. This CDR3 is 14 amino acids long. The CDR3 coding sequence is TGTGCCAGCAGTTCGGGCCAGATTCAAGAGACCCAGTACTTC. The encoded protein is CASSSGQIQETQYF.

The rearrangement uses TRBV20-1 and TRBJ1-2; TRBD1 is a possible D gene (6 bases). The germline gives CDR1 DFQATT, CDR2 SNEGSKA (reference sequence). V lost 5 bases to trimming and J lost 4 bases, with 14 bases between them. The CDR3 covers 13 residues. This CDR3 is CSAWDTISYGYTF. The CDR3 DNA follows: TGCAGTGCTTGGGACACGATAAGCTATGGCTACACCTTC.

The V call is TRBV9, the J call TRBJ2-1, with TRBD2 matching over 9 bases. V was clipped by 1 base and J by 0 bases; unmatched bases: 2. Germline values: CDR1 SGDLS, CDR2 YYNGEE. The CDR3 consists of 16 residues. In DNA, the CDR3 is TGTGCCAGCAGCGTACCTAGCGGGGCCTCCTACAATGAGCAGTTCTTC. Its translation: CASSVPSGASYNEQFF.

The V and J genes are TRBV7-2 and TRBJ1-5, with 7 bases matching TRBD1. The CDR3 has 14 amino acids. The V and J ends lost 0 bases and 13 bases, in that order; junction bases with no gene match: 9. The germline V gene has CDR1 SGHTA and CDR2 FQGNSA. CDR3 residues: CASSLARRAGGQHF. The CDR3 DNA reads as TGTGCCAGCAGCTTAGCCAGGAGGGCAGGGGGACAGCATTTT.

CDR3 nucleotides: TGTGCCAGCAGCCGGGACACTGACTCCTACGAGCAGTACTTC. Translated: CASSRDTDSYEQYF. The chain uses TRBV7-2 and TRBJ2-7, with D possibly matching TRBD1 (6 bases). The CDR3 loop spans 14 amino acids. The germline gives CDR1 SGHTA, CDR2 FQGNSA. V was clipped by 5 bases and J by 0 bases, with 11 bases between them.

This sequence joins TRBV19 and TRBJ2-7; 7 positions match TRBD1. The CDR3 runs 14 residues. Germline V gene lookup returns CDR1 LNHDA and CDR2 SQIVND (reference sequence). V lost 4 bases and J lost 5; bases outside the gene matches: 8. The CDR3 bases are TGTGCCAGTAGTACCTGGGACAGTTCCGACGAGCAGTACTTC. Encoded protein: CASSTWDSSDEQYF.

In DNA form, the CDR3 reads TGCAGCGTCGGCAGTGCTAACTATGGCTACACCTTC. Protein: CSVGSANYGYTF. This sequence joins TRBV29-1 and TRBJ1-2; no clear D gene. Germline CDR1 is SQVTM and CDR2 is ANQGSEA. CDR3 length: 12 amino acids. V lost 6 bases, J lost 0 bases, and 8 bases lay in between.

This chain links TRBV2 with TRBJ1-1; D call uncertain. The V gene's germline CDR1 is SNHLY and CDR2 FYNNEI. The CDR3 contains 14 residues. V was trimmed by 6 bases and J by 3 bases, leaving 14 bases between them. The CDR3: CASRSPQPYTEAFF. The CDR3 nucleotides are TGTGCCAGCAGGTCTCCCCAGCCATACACTGAAGCTTTCTTT.

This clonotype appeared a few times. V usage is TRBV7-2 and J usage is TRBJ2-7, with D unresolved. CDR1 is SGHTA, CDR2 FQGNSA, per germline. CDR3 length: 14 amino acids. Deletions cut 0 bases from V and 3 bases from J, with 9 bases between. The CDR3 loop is CASSLAATDYEQYF. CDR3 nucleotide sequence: TGTGCCAGCAGCTTAGCGGCCACAGACTACGAGCAGTACTTC.

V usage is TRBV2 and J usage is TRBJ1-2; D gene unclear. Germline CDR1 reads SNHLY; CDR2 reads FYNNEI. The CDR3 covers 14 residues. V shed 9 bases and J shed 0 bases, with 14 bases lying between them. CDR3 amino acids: CARRWTETNYGYTF. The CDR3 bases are TGTGCCAGGAGATGGACTGAAACTAACTATGGCTACACCTTC.

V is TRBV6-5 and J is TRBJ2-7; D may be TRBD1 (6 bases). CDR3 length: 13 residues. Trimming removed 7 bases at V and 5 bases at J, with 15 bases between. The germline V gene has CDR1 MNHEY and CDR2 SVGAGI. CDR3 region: CASMQQGYNEQYF. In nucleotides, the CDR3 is TGTGCCAGCATGCAGCAGGGGTATAACGAGCAGTACTTC.

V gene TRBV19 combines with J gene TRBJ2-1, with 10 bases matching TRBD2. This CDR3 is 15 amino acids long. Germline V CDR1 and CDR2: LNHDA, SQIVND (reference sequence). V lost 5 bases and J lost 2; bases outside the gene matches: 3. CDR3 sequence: CASSFSGGPYNEQFF. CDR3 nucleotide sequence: TGTGCCAGTAGTTTTAGCGGGGGGCCCTACAATGAGCAGTTCTTC.

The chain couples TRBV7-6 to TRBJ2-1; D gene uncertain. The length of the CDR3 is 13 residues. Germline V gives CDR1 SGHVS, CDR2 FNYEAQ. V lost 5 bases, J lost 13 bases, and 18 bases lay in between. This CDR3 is CASSPNLVAEQFF. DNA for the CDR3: TGTGCCAGCAGCCCCAACTTGGTGGCAGAACAGTTCTTC.

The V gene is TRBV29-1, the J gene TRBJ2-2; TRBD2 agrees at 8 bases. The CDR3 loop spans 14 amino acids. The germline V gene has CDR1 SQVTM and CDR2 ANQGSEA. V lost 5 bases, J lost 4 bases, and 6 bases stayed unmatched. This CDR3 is CSVSGLAGTGELFF. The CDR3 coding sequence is TGCAGCGTTTCAGGACTAGCCGGCACCGGGGAGCTGTTTTTT.

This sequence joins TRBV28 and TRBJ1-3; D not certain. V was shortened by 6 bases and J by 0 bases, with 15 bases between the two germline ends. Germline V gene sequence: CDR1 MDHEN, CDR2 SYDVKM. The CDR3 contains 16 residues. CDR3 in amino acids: CASRDSQMGSGNTIYF. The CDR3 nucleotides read TGTGCCAGCAGGGATTCCCAAATGGGCTCTGGAAACACCATATATTTT. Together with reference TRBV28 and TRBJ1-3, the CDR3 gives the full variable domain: DVKVTQSSRYLVKRTGEKVFLECVQDMDHENMFWYRQDPGLGLRLIYFSYDVKMKEKGDIPEGYSVSREKKERFSLILESASTNQTSMYLCASRDSQMGSGNTIYFGEGSWLTVV.

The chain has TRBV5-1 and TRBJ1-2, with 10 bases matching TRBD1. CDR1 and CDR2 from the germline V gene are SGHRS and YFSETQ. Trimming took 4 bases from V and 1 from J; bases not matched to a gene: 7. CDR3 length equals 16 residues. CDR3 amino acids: CASSAGQGPRNYGYTF. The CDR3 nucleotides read TGCGCCAGCAGCGCGGGACAGGGGCCTCGTAACTATGGCTACACCTTC.

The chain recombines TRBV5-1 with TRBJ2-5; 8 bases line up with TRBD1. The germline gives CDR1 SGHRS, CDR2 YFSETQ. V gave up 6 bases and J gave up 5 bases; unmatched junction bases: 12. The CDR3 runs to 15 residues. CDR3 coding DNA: TGCGCCAGCATCCCTTCGACAGGGGAGTTGGAGACCCAGTACTTC. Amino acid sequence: CASIPSTGELETQYF. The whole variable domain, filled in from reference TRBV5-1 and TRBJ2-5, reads KAGVTQTPRYLIKTRGQQVTLSCSPISGHRSVSWYQQTPGQGLQFLFEYFSETQRNKGNFPGRFSGRQFSNSRSEMNVSTLELGDSALYLCASIPSTGELETQYFGPGTRLLVL.

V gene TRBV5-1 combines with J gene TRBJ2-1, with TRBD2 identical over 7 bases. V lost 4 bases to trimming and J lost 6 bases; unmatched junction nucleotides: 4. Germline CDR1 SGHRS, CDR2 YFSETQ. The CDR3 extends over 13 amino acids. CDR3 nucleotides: TGCGCCAGCAGCAGGGAGGGCTTCAATGAGCAGTTCTTC. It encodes CASSREGFNEQFF.

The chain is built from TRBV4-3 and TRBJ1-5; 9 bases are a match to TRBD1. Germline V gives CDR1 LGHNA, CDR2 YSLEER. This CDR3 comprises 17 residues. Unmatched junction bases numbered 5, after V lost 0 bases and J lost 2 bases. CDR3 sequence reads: CASSQDGTGTGNQPQHF. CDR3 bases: TGCGCCAGCAGCCAAGATGGGACAGGGACAGGCAATCAGCCCCAGCATTTT.

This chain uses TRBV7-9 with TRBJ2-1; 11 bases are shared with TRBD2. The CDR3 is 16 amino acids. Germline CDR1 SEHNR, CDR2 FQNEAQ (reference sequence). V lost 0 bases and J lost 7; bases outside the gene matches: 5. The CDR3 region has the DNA TGTGCCAGCAGCTTAGCTCTAGCGGGAGGCTCTAATGAGCAGTTCTTC. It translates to CASSLALAGGSNEQFF.

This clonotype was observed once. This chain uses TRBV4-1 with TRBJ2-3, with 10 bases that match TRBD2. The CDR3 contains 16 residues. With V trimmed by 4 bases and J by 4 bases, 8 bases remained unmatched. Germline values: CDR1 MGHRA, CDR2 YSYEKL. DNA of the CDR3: TGCGCCAGCAGCCCACTCCTAGCGGGAGTTTCAGATACGCAGTATTTT. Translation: CASSPLLAGVSDTQYF.